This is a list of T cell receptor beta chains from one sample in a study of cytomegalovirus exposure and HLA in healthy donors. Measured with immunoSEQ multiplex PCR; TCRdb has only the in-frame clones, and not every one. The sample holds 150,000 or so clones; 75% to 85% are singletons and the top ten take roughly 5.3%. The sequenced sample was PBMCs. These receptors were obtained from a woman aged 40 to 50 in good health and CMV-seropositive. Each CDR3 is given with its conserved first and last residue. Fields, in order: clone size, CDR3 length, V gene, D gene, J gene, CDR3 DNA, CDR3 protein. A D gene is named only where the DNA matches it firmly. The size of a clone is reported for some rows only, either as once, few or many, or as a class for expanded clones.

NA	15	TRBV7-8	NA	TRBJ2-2	TGTGCCAGCAGCCCGGAGGGATTGAACACCGGGGAGCTGTTTTTT	CASSPEGLNTGELFF
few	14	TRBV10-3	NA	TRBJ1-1	TGTGCCATCAGTTTGGGACTTTGGAACACTGAAGCTTTCTTT	CAISLGLWNTEAFF
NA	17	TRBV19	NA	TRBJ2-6	TGTGCCAGTACTTCCGGGACACGGTCTTTTGGGGCCAACGTCCTGACTTTC	CASTSGTRSFGANVLTF
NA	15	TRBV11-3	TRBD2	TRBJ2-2	TGTGCCAGCAGCTTGCGTAGCGGGAGCTCCGGGGAGCTGTTTTTT	CASSLRSGSSGELFF
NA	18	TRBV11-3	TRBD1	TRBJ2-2	TGTGCCAGCAGCTTACCAGTGGCGGGGACAGGGGACACCGGGGAGCTGTTTTTT	CASSLPVAGTGDTGELFF
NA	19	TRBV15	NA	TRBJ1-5	TGTGCCACCAGCCCAACCTCGGAGGCGGGGAGGGCCCAAAATCAGCCCCAGCATTTT	CATSPTSEAGRAQNQPQHF
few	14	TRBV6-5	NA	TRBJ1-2	TGTGCCAGCAGTGGGGCCCAGGGGAACTATGGCTACACCTTC	CASSGAQGNYGYTF
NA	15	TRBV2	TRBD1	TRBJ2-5	TGTGCCAGCAGCGGGGACAGGGGGCTACGGGAGACCCAGTACTTC	CASSGDRGLRETQYF
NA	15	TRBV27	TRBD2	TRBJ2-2	TGTGCCAGCAGTCCGCTGACTAGCGGAACCGGGGAGCTGTTTTTT	CASSPLTSGTGELFF
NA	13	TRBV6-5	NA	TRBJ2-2	TGTGCCAGCAGAGACAGGAACACCGGGGAGCTGTTTTTT	CASRDRNTGELFF
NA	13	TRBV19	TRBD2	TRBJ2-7	TGTGCCAGTAGTTCGGCGGGAGGTTCCGAGCAGTACTTC	CASSSAGGSEQYF
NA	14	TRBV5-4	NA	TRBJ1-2	TGTGCCAGCAGCTTGGCGCAGGATTCTTATGGCTACACCTTC	CASSLAQDSYGYTF
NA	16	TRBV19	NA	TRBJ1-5	TGTGCCAGTAGTATAGGGCAGGGGCGTAGCAATCAGCCCCAGCATTTT	CASSIGQGRSNQPQHF
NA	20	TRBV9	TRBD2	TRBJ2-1	TGTGCCAGCAGCCCCCGCGACCCCGGGACTAGCGGGAGGGCCTACAATGAGCAGTTCTTC	CASSPRDPGTSGRAYNEQFF
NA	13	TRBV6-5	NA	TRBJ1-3	TGTGCCAGCAGGGACACCTCTGGAAACACCATATATTTT	CASRDTSGNTIYF
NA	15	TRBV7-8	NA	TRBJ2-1	TGTGCCAGCAGCCAACAGGGCAGGGACTACAATGAGCAGTTCTTC	CASSQQGRDYNEQFF
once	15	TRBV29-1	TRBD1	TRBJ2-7	TGCAGCGTCCAACTCTCCGGGACAGGGGGTTCCGAGCAGTACTTC	CSVQLSGTGGSEQYF
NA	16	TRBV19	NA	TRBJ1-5	TGTGCCAGTAGTATATCAACCAGGGGCACCAATCAGCCCCAGCATTTT	CASSISTRGTNQPQHF
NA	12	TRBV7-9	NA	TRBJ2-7	TGTTCCAGCAGCTCCAACAACTACGAGCAGTACTTC	CSSSSNNYEQYF
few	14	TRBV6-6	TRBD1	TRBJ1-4	TGTGCCAGCAGTAGACAGGGGGATAATGAAAAACTGTTTTTT	CASSRQGDNEKLFF
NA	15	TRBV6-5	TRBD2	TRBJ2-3	TGTGCCAGCAGCCCGGCCGGGAGGGCCGTAGATACGCAGTATTTT	CASSPAGRAVDTQYF
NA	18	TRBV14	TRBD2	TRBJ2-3	TGTGCCAGCAGCCAAGTTCGGCTAGCGGGAGGCTGGACAGATACGCAGTATTTT	CASSQVRLAGGWTDTQYF
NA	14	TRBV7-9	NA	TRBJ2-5	TGTGCCAGCAGCTTATTCATGGGTGATACGGAGCAGTACTTC	CASSLFMGDTEQYF
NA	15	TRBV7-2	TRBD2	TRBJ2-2	TGTGCCAGCAGCTTCCGGGGACTAGCTTCTGGGGAGCTGTTTTTT	CASSFRGLASGELFF
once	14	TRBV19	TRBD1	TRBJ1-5	TGTGCCAGTAGAAGGACAGGGGTACATCAGCCCCAGCATTTT	CASRRTGVHQPQHF
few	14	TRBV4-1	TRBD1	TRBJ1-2	TGCGCCAGCAGCCCTTCGGGGACAGTATATGGCTACACCTTC	CASSPSGTVYGYTF
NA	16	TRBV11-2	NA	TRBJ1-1	TGTGCCAGCAGCTTAGGCGGCTCACGGACTCGCACTGAAGCTTTCTTT	CASSLGGSRTRTEAFF
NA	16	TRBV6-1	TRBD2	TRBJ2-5	TGTGCCAGCAGTGAGATACCTAGCGGGAGCGGTGGATCCCAGTACTTC	CASSEIPSGSGGSQYF
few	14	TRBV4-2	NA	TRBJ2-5	TGTGCCAGCAGCCCCCTGGCGGGAACGGAGACCCAGTACTTC	CASSPLAGTETQYF
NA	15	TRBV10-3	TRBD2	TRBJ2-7	TGTGCCATCAGTGAATTAGCGGGGGGAGGTAGCGAGCAGTACTTC	CAISELAGGGSEQYF
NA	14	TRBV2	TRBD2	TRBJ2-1	TGTGCCAGCAGGGGACTAGCGGGGGTCAATGAGCAGTTCTTC	CASRGLAGVNEQFF
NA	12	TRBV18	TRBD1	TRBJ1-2	TGTGCCAGCTCGGACAGGGAGCGTGGCTACACCTTC	CASSDRERGYTF
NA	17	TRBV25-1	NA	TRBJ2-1	TGTGCCAGCAGTGAATCGAGGAGGGCAGACTCCTACAATGAGCAGTTCTTC	CASSESRRADSYNEQFF
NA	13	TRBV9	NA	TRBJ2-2	TGTGCCAGTAACATACCTGGCACCGGGGAGCTGTTTTTT	CASNIPGTGELFF
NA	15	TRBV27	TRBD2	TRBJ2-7	TGTGCCAGCAGTCGCGGACAATCGGGGGGCTACGAGCAGTACTTC	CASSRGQSGGYEQYF
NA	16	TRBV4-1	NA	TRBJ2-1	TGCGCCAGCAGCCAAGATTGGCGGGCCTCCTACAATGAGCAGTTCTTC	CASSQDWRASYNEQFF
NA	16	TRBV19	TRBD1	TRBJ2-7	TGTGCCAGTAGTATCCGGGACAGGGGGTTTGTCCACGAGCAGTACTTC	CASSIRDRGFVHEQYF
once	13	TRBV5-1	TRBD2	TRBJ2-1	TGCGCCAGCAGCCTAGCGGGAGGCCGGGAGCAGTTCTTC	CASSLAGGREQFF
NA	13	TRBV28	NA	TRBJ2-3	TGTGCCAGCAAGGAGGGACGCTACGATACGCAGTATTTT	CASKEGRYDTQYF
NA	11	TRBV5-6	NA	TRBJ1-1	TGTGCCAGCAGCTTACGGACTGAAGCTTTCTTT	CASSLRTEAFF
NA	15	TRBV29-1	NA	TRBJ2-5	TGCAGCGCTAAAGGGGGTTGGGATCACCAAGAGACCCAGTACTTC	CSAKGGWDHQETQYF
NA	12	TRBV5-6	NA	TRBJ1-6	TGTGCCAGCAGCCGAGCGACGGCACAACTCCACTTT	CASSRATAQLHF
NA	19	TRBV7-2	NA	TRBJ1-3	TGTGCCAGCAGCTTATATTTTGGGTTGGGGGCCTCCTCTGGAAACACCATATATTTT	CASSLYFGLGASSGNTIYF
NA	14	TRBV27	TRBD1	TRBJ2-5	TGTGCCAGCAGTTTGGACAGGGGAGTGCAGGAGCAGTACTTC	CASSLDRGVQEQYF
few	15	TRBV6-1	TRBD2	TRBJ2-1	TGTGCCAGCAGTGATTATGGGACTATAAACAATGAGCAGTTCTTC	CASSDYGTINNEQFF
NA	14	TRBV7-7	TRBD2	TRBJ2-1	TGTGCCAGCAGCCAGGGACTAGCGGCATATGAGCAGTTCTTC	CASSQGLAAYEQFF
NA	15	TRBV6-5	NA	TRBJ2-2	TGTGCCAGCAGTTACCACGGTCGGCGGACCGGGGAGCTGTTTTTT	CASSYHGRRTGELFF
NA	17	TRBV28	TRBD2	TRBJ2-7	TGTGCCAGCAGTTTGCCTAAGCGCTGGGGGACTAGCGCTGCGCAGTACTTC	CASSLPKRWGTSAAQYF
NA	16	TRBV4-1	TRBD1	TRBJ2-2	TGCGCCAGCAGGGGTTGGTCAGGGGGCGACACCGGGGAGCTGTTTTTT	CASRGWSGGDTGELFF
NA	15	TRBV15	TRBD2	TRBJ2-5	TGTGCCACCAGCAGCGCGAACGGGGGGAGAGAGACCCAGTACTTC	CATSSANGGRETQYF
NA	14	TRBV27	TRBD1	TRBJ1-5	TGTGCCAGCAGGGCGGGACAGCTCAATCAGCCCCAGCATTTT	CASRAGQLNQPQHF
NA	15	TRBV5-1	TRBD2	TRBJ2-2	TGCGCCAGCAGTATCGCAGCGGGAGGGCCCGGGGAGCTGTTTTTT	CASSIAAGGPGELFF
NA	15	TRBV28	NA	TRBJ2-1	TGTGCCAGCAGTCGGACGCCGGGGACCTACAATGAGCAGTTCTTC	CASSRTPGTYNEQFF
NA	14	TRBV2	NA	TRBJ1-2	TGTGCCACCCCAGCAGCCAGGGAATCCTATGGCTACACCTTC	CATPAARESYGYTF
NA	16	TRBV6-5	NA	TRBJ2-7	TGTGCCAGCAGTTACTCTCCTGACAGCCGCTCCTACGAGCAGTACTTC	CASSYSPDSRSYEQYF
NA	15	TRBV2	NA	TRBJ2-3	TGTGCCAGCAGCGCGCATGAACTAAGCACAGATACGCAGTATTTT	CASSAHELSTDTQYF
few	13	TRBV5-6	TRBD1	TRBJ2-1	TGTGCCAGCAGCCATGCAGGGGGCAATGAGCAGTTCTTC	CASSHAGGNEQFF
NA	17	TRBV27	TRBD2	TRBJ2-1	TGTGCCAGCAGTCCCTACGCCGGGACTAGCTTCTACAATGAGCAGTTCTTC	CASSPYAGTSFYNEQFF
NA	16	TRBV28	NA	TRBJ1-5	TGTGCCAGCAGCTGGTGGGCAGGGACTTGGGTTCAGCCCCAGCATTTT	CASSWWAGTWVQPQHF
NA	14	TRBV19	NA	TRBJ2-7	TGTGCCAGTAGCCCGACAGTCCGATCCTACGAGCAGTACTTC	CASSPTVRSYEQYF